This TCR beta chain was sequenced for a study of blood T cell repertoires in COVID-19 (TCRdb year 2020). For the study in its entirety: Collaborator samples came from the United States, Italy and Spain and covered acute and convalescent phases of COVID-19. The prospective study material was composed of cDNA or gDNA derived from T cells, B-cell-depleted T cells, or PBMCs. The dataset comprised deeply sampled blood TCRbeta repertoires from subjects exposed to, actively infected with, or recovered from COVID-19. The repertoires were released in a freely available public database intended as a resource for research on the immune response to SARS-CoV-2. The samples were drawn from two sources: the first 160 participants of the ongoing ImmuneRACE study, and 1,200 or so subjects contributed by 6 global collaborators. Nearly every sample came with metadata listing a de-identified subject ID, COVID-19 status, age in years and sex. HLA class I and class II types, where available, came from metadata supplied by the sample provider rather than from assay-based typing.

General conclusions and limits of the study: Clinical and demographic metadata were provided uncurated, with the amount varying by source and participant.

As for this clone: This receptor's antigen is unknown. It has no much larger one-base neighbor in the sample; base qualities were not kept.

V loses 4 bases of germline sequence and J loses 2 bases, and the interval between the two ends is 13 bases. Based on the germline V gene (reference sequence), the CDR1 and CDR2 sequences are MNHEY and SMNVEV. Measured from the cysteine to the phenylalanine, the CDR3 is 15 residues long. CDR3 DNA only is kept here, 45 bases in frame from base 1. Whole blood was collected in K2EDTA tubes by collaborating institutions according to the institutions' own protocols. For TCRbeta analysis, collaborator samples were shipped as frozen whole blood, as isolated PBMCs, or as DNA extracted from either sample type. TCRbeta CDR3 regions were amplified from genomic DNA by means of the immunoSEQ Assay, a bias-controlled multiplex PCR. Per the original workflow: Nucleated cell counts per sample were estimated from amplification of reference gene primers within the assay. To quantify the absolute abundance of each unique TCRbeta CDR3 rearrangement, sequence reads were collapsed and filtered. For each sample, productive Simpson clonality was calculated as the square root of Simpson's diversity index across productive rearrangements. Entries here come from immuneACCESS through TCRdb and include only in-frame sequences with V and J called. Some clones fail to appear in such tables; in the studies checked, an unresolved V gene covers under half of the shortfall, and the cause of the remainder is unknown. That table is the source of V, J and clone size, and D and trimming were worked out from the DNA. The sample contains around 64,000 clones, 90% to 95% of them found a single time. The biggest ten clones account for around 9% of the sample.

The V and J genes are TRBV27 and TRBJ2-3; 7 matching bases give a weak D call of TRBD2. This TCR was sampled from a human donor in a cohort sampled during active COVID-19. The material sequenced was peripheral blood. The DNA sequence follows: TGTGCCAGCAGTTGGGCGGGGGCTAACACAGATACGCAGTATTTT. Protein translation: CASSWAGANTDTQYF.